This passage covers 18 T cell receptor beta chains from one sample sequenced in a study of blood T cell repertoires in COVID-19. The protocol was immunoSEQ multiplex PCR, while the TCRdb copy is restricted to in-frame clones and leaves out a portion. The top ten hold 0.45% to 0.6% of the sample, which has 150,000 to 180,000 clones, 80% seen once. The specimen was peripheral blood. These receptors all come from a man in his sixties with acute or convalescent COVID-19.

CDR3 DNA sequence: TGTGCCAGCAGCTTACCCCAGGGCTTAGCTAACTATGGCTACACCTTC. Translated: CASSLPQGLANYGYTF. This chain uses TRBV7-9 with TRBJ1-2; D may be TRBD1 (5 bases). Germline values: CDR1 SEHNR, CDR2 FQNEAQ (reference sequence). The CDR3 is 16 residues long. The V and J ends lost 2 bases and 0 bases respectively, with 13 bases between them.

This clone was counted a few times. The V call is TRBV3-1 (or the pseudogene TRBV3-2), the J call TRBJ1-1; 8 bases are a match to TRBD1. This CDR3 comprises 13 residues. Germline CDR1 is LGHDT and CDR2 is YNNKEL (reference sequence). Trimming removed 4 bases from V and 5 bases from J; junction bases left unmatched: 3. The chain's CDR3 is CASSLTGDTEAFF. CDR3 bases: TGTGCCAGCAGCCTGACAGGGGATACTGAAGCTTTCTTT.

The rearrangement links TRBV6-5 to TRBJ2-3; 9 bases align to TRBD1. V was pared by 6 bases and J by 1 base, with 5 bases of the junction left unmatched. CDR3 length equals 15 residues. Per germline, CDR1 MNHEY and CDR2 SVGAGI. The CDR3 loop reads CASRDRGGGTDTQYF. CDR3 sequence (DNA): TGTGCCAGCAGGGACAGGGGTGGGGGCACAGATACGCAGTATTTT.

The chain joins TRBV3-1 (or the pseudogene TRBV3-2) to TRBJ2-7; TRBD1 agrees at 10 bases. The CDR3 contains 13 residues. Trimming at V came to 7 bases and at J to 6 bases, leaving 6 bases not matched to a gene. Germline CDR1 and CDR2: LGHDT and YNNKEL (reference sequence). CDR3 sequence: CASTKGQGGEQYF. DNA of the CDR3: TGTGCCAGCACCAAAGGACAGGGGGGCGAGCAGTACTTC.

V gene TRBV5-1 combines with J gene TRBJ1-3; 10 bases are shared with TRBD1. The CDR3 length is 17 residues. Germline-derived CDR1 and CDR2 are SGHRS and YFSETQ. J was trimmed by 0 bases and V by 4 bases; bases with no gene match: 7. The CDR3, as DNA: TGCGCCAGCAGCACCGGGACAGGGGCCCTCTCTGGAAACACCATATATTTT. Translated, it gives CASSTGTGALSGNTIYF.

The chain is built from TRBV19 and TRBJ1-2, with 7 bases lining up with TRBD1. CDR3 length: 15 residues. Trimming cost V 3 bases and J 4 bases; bases outside gene matches: 8. Germline CDR1 and CDR2: LNHDA and SQIVND (reference sequence). Here the CDR3 reads CASSMRDRHLYGYTF. CDR3 bases: TGTGCCAGTAGTATGCGGGACAGACATCTCTATGGCTACACCTTC.

The CDR3 is CAWSLGQGGSPLHF. The CDR3 DNA sequence: TGTGCCTGGAGTTTAGGACAGGGCGGATCACCCCTCCACTTT. The chain has TRBV30 and TRBJ1-6; 8 positions match TRBD1. CDR1 is GTSNPN and CDR2 is SVGIG in the germline V gene (reference sequence). V shed 2 bases and J 10 bases; nucleotides not matched to a gene: 7. The CDR3 spans 14 residues.

This rearrangement joins TRBV9 to TRBJ1-5; TRBD1 agrees at 8 bases. CDR1 SGDLS and CDR2 YYNGEE come from the germline V gene. V dropped 3 bases and J dropped 6; count of bases not matched to a gene: 8. This CDR3 has 15 residues. As DNA, the CDR3 is TGTGCCAGCAGCGCGACAGGGGAGGCGGGTCAGCCCCAGCATTTT. Its translation is CASSATGEAGQPQHF.

This clone was observed a single time. This chain links TRBV3-1 (or the pseudogene TRBV3-2) with TRBJ2-1, with no clear D. The length of the CDR3 is 12 residues. Trimming pared 4 bases from V and 8 bases from J, leaving 9 bases between. The germline gives CDR1 LGHDT, CDR2 YNNKEL (reference sequence). CDR3 in amino acids: CASSPLGDEQFF. CDR3 sequence (DNA): TGTGCCAGCAGCCCCCTCGGAGATGAGCAGTTCTTC.

The chain couples TRBV10-3 to TRBJ1-6, with TRBD1 matching over 9 bases. CDR1 and CDR2 from the germline V gene are ENHRY and SYGVKD. Losses at the gene ends were 8 bases for V and 7 bases for J; bases not matched to a gene: 6. There are 14 residues in the CDR3. The CDR3 loop is CAIGGTGKNSPLHF. The CDR3 coding sequence is TGTGCCATCGGAGGGACAGGGAAGAATTCACCCCTCCACTTT.

V gene TRBV13 combines with J gene TRBJ2-7; D is unclear. Deletions cut 4 bases from V and 0 bases from J, with 4 bases between. CDR1 and CDR2 from the germline V gene are PRHDT and FYEKMQ (reference sequence). CDR3 size: 12 residues. The CDR3 nucleotides read TGTGCCAGCAGCTCCTCCTCCTACGAGCAGTACTTC. Translating it yields CASSSSSYEQYF.

The chain links TRBV11-2 to TRBJ1-6; unclear D gene. The CDR3 length is 14 residues. CDR1 is SGHAT, CDR2 FQNNGV, per germline. Trimming stripped 6 bases from V and 7 bases from J, with 13 bases between. The DNA for the CDR3 is TGTGCCAGCAGACCGATCAACGGGAATTCACCCCTCCACTTT. Its translation is CASRPINGNSPLHF.

The gene calls are TRBV5-1 and TRBJ2-7; 9 nucleotides align to TRBD1. The length of the CDR3 is 15 residues. Germline assignment: CDR1 SGHRS and CDR2 YFSETQ. J lost 0 bases, V lost 5 bases, and 6 bases had no gene match. The CDR3 DNA reads as TGCGCCAGCAGACCGGGACAGGGCAGCTCCTACGAGCAGTACTTC. Protein product: CASRPGQGSSYEQYF.

V and J are TRBV3-1 (or the pseudogene TRBV3-2) and TRBJ1-2, with 9 bases matching TRBD1. J was trimmed by 8 bases and V by 1 base; bases with no gene match: 8. The CDR3 is made up of 15 amino acids. The germline gives CDR1 LGHDT, CDR2 YNNKEL (reference sequence). The CDR3 DNA sequence: TGTGCCAGCAGCCAAGTTCGGGACAGGGTGAAAGGCTACACCTTC. Translated: CASSQVRDRVKGYTF.

J is TRBJ2-7 and V is TRBV7-2; TRBD2 matches 9 bases. CDR1 is SGHTA and CDR2 is FQGNSA in the germline V gene. V was pared by 1 base and J by 4 bases, with 14 bases of the junction left unmatched. The CDR3 totals 18 residues. CDR3 sequence reads: CASSLVSRGLARGYEQYF. CDR3 sequence (DNA): TGTGCCAGCAGCTTAGTGAGTCGAGGACTAGCGCGTGGTTACGAGCAGTACTTC.

The genes are TRBV7-2 and TRBJ1-4; TRBD1 might be the D (6 bases). V was shortened by 8 bases and J by 11 bases, with 21 bases between the two germline ends. CDR1 SGHTA and CDR2 FQGNSA come from the germline V gene. The CDR3 length is 14 residues. DNA of the CDR3: TGTGCCAGCCGCCCGGGTGGGGGCAGGGACAAACTGTTTTTT. This sequence encodes CASRPGGGRDKLFF.

The chain combines TRBV11-2 with TRBJ1-3, with no clear D. CDR3 length: 15 residues. The V end lost 2 bases, the J end lost 0 bases, and 8 bases lay between the germline ends. Germline V lookup: CDR1 SGHAT, CDR2 FQNNGV. For the CDR3, the DNA is TGTGCCAGCAGCTTAACGAGGAACTCTGGAAACACCATATATTTT. Protein product: CASSLTRNSGNTIYF.

This clone came up a few times. The V and J genes are TRBV5-1 and TRBJ1-6; the D is unclear. CDR1 SGHRS and CDR2 YFSETQ come from the germline V gene. The CDR3 covers 15 residues. The V end lost 1 base, the J end lost 3 bases, and 8 bases lay between the germline ends. The CDR3 nucleotides read TGCGCCAGCAGCTTGTCCGGGAACTATAATTCACCCCTCCACTTT. It yields the protein CASSLSGNYNSPLHF. Variable domain in full (rest from reference TRBV5-1 and TRBJ1-6): KAGVTQTPRYLIKTRGQQVTLSCSPISGHRSVSWYQQTPGQGLQFLFEYFSETQRNKGNFPGRFSGRQFSNSRSEMNVSTLELGDSALYLCASSLSGNYNSPLHFGNGTRLTVT.